These 21 T cell receptor beta chains were sequenced from one sample in a study of regulatory T cells in long-lasting Graves disease. Time point indicated: newly diagnosed GD, antithyroid drugs for less than 3 months. RNA isolated from PBMCs was used to make the TCR library. To make TCR beta libraries, researchers used iRepertoire HTBI primers and Arm-PCR of CDR3 regions. TCRdb re-derived calls from the multiplex PCR reads in MiXCR, one entry per CDR3 protein. The data hold hundreds of thousands of distinct CDR3 sequences, with 15% observed a single time. Source: peripheral blood mononuclear cells (PBMCs), taken at new diagnosis, from a patient treated with antithyroid drugs. The source of these receptors is a female donor with Graves disease.

In its sample, this clonotype was seen a few times. The V call is TRBV7-9, the J call TRBJ2-1, with TRBD2 matching 9 bases. With V trimmed by 4 bases and J by 2 bases, 3 bases remained unmatched. Germline loops: CDR1 SEHNR, CDR2 FQNEAQ (reference sequence). The CDR3 is 15 residues long. CDR3 sequence: CASSSAGGPYNEQFF. The CDR3 DNA sequence: TGTGCCAGCAGCTCTGCGGGGGGGCCCTACAATGAGCAGTTCTTC. Full variable domain (missing parts from reference TRBV7-9 and TRBJ2-1): DTGVSQNPRHKITKRGQNVTFRCDPISEHNRLYWYRQTLGQGPEFLTYFQNEAQLEKSRLLSDRFSAERPKGSFSTLEIQRTEQGDSAMYLCASSSAGGPYNEQFFGPGTRLTVL.

In its sample, this clonotype was seen many times. The rearrangement uses TRBV12-3 or TRBV12-4 and TRBJ1-2; TRBD1 matches at 11 bases. The V gene end was trimmed by 8 bases and the J gene end by 7 bases; junction bases not matched to a gene: 6. The CDR3 spans 13 residues. In DNA, the CDR3 is TGTGCCAGCCAAGGACAGGGGGCAGGTGGCTACACCTTC. This codes for CASQGQGAGGYTF.

This CDR3 is CASSLGQGKNSPLHF. As DNA, the CDR3 is TGCGCCAGCAGCTTGGGACAGGGGAAGAATTCACCCCTCCACTTT. The J gene is TRBJ1-6, the V gene TRBV5-1; TRBD1 agrees at 8 bases. The length of the CDR3 is 15 residues. Per the germline V gene, CDR1 is SGHRS and CDR2 is YFSETQ. J gave up 7 bases and V 0 bases, and 3 bases lay outside the gene matches.

This clonotype was observed many times. This CDR3 is CASSESQALTEAFF. The CDR3 region has the DNA TGCGCCAGCAGTGAGTCTCAGGCTCTCACTGAAGCTTTCTTT. The chain links TRBV10-1 to TRBJ1-1; no reliable D call. The germline V gene encodes CDR1 WNHNN and CDR2 SYGVQD (reference sequence). The length of the CDR3 is 14 residues. Between the trimmed V and J ends, which lost 0 bases and 4 bases, there was a span of 9 bases.

This clonotype showed up many times. The rearrangement uses TRBV27 and TRBJ2-3, with D unresolved. This CDR3 spans 14 amino acids. Germline V gene sequence: CDR1 MNHEY, CDR2 SMNVEV (reference sequence). Deletions cut 3 bases from V and 3 bases from J, with 10 bases between. The CDR3 spells CASSLGSATDTQYF. CDR3 nucleotides: TGTGCCAGCAGTTTGGGGTCGGCAACAGATACGCAGTATTTT.

The V call is TRBV11-2, the J call TRBJ2-3; D remains ambiguous. CDR1 and CDR2 from the germline V gene are SGHAT and FQNNGV. The CDR3 is made up of 17 amino acids. V lost 5 bases to trimming and J lost 0 bases, with 18 bases between them. This CDR3 is CASSRGWVPTSTDTQYF. CDR3 coding DNA: TGTGCCAGCAGCCGCGGTTGGGTTCCAACTAGCACAGATACGCAGTATTTT.

The rearrangement links TRBV11-2 to TRBJ2-3, with TRBD2 matching over 8 bases. CDR1 is SGHAT, CDR2 FQNNGV, per germline. CDR3 length: 15 amino acids. Unmatched junction bases numbered 9, after V lost 5 bases and J lost 5 bases. This chain's CDR3 is CASSVTSGGRDTQYF. CDR3 DNA: TGTGCCAGCAGCGTAACTAGCGGAGGCCGAGATACGCAGTATTTT. Supplemented by reference TRBV11-2 and TRBJ2-3, the full variable domain reads EAGVAQSPRYKIIEKRQSVAFWCNPISGHATLYWYQQILGQGPKLLIQFQNNGVVDDSQLPKDRFSAERLKGVDSTLKIQPAKLEDSAVYLCASSVTSGGRDTQYFGPGTRLTVL.

In this sample, this clonotype turned up many times. The V and J genes are TRBV2 and TRBJ1-5; TRBD1 might be the D (5 bases). Deletions cut 3 bases from V and 0 bases from J, with 12 bases between. Germline V gives CDR1 SNHLY, CDR2 FYNNEI. This CDR3 spans 16 amino acids. CDR3 coding DNA: TGTGCCAGCAGTGAGGGGGAAGCCTTTAGCAATCAGCCCCAGCATTTT. Its translation: CASSEGEAFSNQPQHF.

This clonotype was observed a few times. V gene TRBV7-9 combines with J gene TRBJ2-7; 7 positions match TRBD1. CDR1 and CDR2 from the germline V gene are SEHNR and FQNEAQ (reference sequence). V lost 4 bases to trimming and J lost 5 bases; unmatched junction nucleotides: 8. There are 14 residues in the CDR3. Here the CDR3 reads CASSSRQGSDEQYF. CDR3 nucleotide sequence: TGTGCCAGCAGCTCAAGACAGGGTTCCGACGAGCAGTACTTC. Using reference TRBV7-9 and TRBJ2-7 for the parts outside the CDR3, the full variable domain is DTGVSQNPRHKITKRGQNVTFRCDPISEHNRLYWYRQTLGQGPEFLTYFQNEAQLEKSRLLSDRFSAERPKGSFSTLEIQRTEQGDSAMYLCASSSRQGSDEQYFGPGTRLTVT.

This clonotype was recorded many times. This chain joins TRBV6-2 or TRBV6-3 and TRBJ2-7; no clear D gene. The CDR3 runs to 12 residues. Trimming pared 6 bases from V and 9 bases from J, leaving 15 bases between. Germline loops: CDR1 MNHEY, CDR2 SVGEGT. The CDR3 DNA follows: TGTGCCAGCAGCCCTGCCCCAGGCCGGCAGTACTTC. The encoded protein is CASSPAPGRQYF.

Comments on this clonotype: A single base separates this from a much larger clone, so it may be a read error. The chain has TRBV7-2 and TRBJ2-3; D is possibly TRBD2 (5 bases). This CDR3 has 15 amino acids. With 1 base removed from V and 4 bases from J, the gap between germline ends came to 12 bases. Germline loops: CDR1 SGHTA, CDR2 FQGNSA. This CDR3 is CASSLEALSADTQYF. The CDR3 region has the DNA TGTGCCAGCAGCTTAGAGGCACTTAGCGCAGATACGCAGTATTTT. Together with reference TRBV7-2 and TRBJ2-3, the CDR3 gives the full variable domain: GAGVSQSPSNKVTEKGKDVELRCDPISGHTALYWYRQSLGQGLEFLIYFQGNSAPDKSGLPSDRFSAERTGGSVSTLTIQRTQQEDSAVYLCASSLEALSADTQYFGPGTRLTVL.

This clonotype was seen at least ten times. The chain joins TRBV28 to TRBJ2-7; 9 bases match TRBD1. The CDR3 consists of 13 residues. The germline V gene has CDR1 MDHEN and CDR2 SYDVKM. Trimming at V came to 5 bases and at J to 6 bases, leaving 5 bases not matched to a gene. In DNA, the CDR3 is TGTGCCAGCAGTCCGGGACAGGGACGCGAGCAGTACTTC. This encodes CASSPGQGREQYF.

This clonotype was seen at least ten times. The rearrangement links TRBV2 to TRBJ1-1; D call uncertain. Germline V gene sequence: CDR1 SNHLY, CDR2 FYNNEI. The CDR3 is 14 residues long. Trimming took 5 bases from V and 0 from J, leaving 10 bases between them. The CDR3 nucleotides read TGTGCCAGCAGTACCCGGACGATGAACACTGAAGCTTTCTTT. Translation: CASSTRTMNTEAFF. The full variable domain, with the rest looked up from reference TRBV2 and TRBJ1-1, is EPEVTQTPSHQVTQMGQEVILRCVPISNHLYFYWYRQILGQKVEFLVSFYNNEISEKSEIFDDQFSVERPDGSNFTLKIRSTKLEDSAMYFCASSTRTMNTEAFFGQGTRLTVV.

This clonotype has at least ten counts. V usage is TRBV6-5 and J usage is TRBJ2-2; D is uncertain. Germline CDR1 is MNHEY and CDR2 is SVGAGI. Trimming shortened V by 3 bases and J by 3 bases, and 8 bases separated the two germline ends. This CDR3 spans 14 amino acids. The CDR3 loop is CASSYTIYTGELFF. The DNA of the CDR3 is TGTGCCAGCAGTTATACCATATACACCGGGGAGCTGTTTTTT.

This clonotype was detected only a few times. The chain uses TRBV28 and TRBJ2-1, with D possibly called TRBD1 or TRBD2 (6 bases each). The germline V gene encodes CDR1 MDHEN and CDR2 SYDVKM. The CDR3 consists of 15 residues. V was trimmed by 3 bases and J by 8 bases, leaving 17 bases between them. CDR3 protein: CASSLPRGPFDEQFF. The CDR3 DNA is TGTGCCAGCAGTTTGCCCCGGGGGCCTTTTGATGAGCAGTTCTTC.

This clonotype was detected ten times or more. This chain uses TRBV12-5 with TRBJ1-2, with 7 bases that match TRBD1. CDR1 LGHNT and CDR2 FRNRAP come from the germline V gene. The CDR3 sequence is 14 residues long. V dropped 1 base and J dropped 7; count of bases not matched to a gene: 6. The CDR3 spells CASGLAIRDSGYTF. The CDR3 coding sequence is TGTGCTAGTGGTTTGGCCATCCGGGACAGTGGCTACACCTTC.

This clonotype showed up many times. This chain links TRBV2 with TRBJ1-2, with a possible D match to TRBD1 (6 bases). Trimming shortened V by 8 bases and J by 5 bases, and 15 bases separated the two germline ends. Germline V gene lookup returns CDR1 SNHLY and CDR2 FYNNEI. The CDR3 sequence is 13 residues long. The CDR3 region is CASLDSKEYGYTF. DNA of the CDR3: TGTGCCAGCTTGGACAGTAAAGAGTATGGCTACACCTTC.

This clonotype showed up many times. This chain links TRBV7-8 with TRBJ2-7, with 8 bases matching TRBD1. This CDR3 is 14 amino acids long. V gave up 5 bases and J gave up 1 base; unmatched junction bases: 4. Germline loops: CDR1 SGHVS, CDR2 FQNEAQ. In nucleotides, the CDR3 is TGTGCCAGCAGCGGGGACAGGCTTTCCTACGAGCAGTACTTC. It specifies CASSGDRLSYEQYF.

V gene TRBV20-1 combines with J gene TRBJ2-2; 10 bases map to TRBD2. V trimming: 1 base; J trimming: 3 bases; junction bases outside the gene matches: 5. Germline V CDR1 and CDR2: DFQATT, SNEGSKA (reference sequence). The CDR3 spans 16 residues. The CDR3 bases are TGCAGTGCTAGAGGAAGAGCGGGAGGGCACACCGGGGAGCTGTTTTTT. The encoded protein is CSARGRAGGHTGELFF.

At least ten counts were recorded for this clonotype. J is TRBJ2-5 and V is TRBV24-1; D unresolved. The CDR3 contains 16 residues. V lost 2 bases and J lost 2, with 14 bases in between. In germline, CDR1 is KGHDR, CDR2 SFDVKD. Written as DNA, the CDR3 is TGTGCCACCAGTGATTGGACGTTTGGTGTACAAGAGACCCAGTACTTC. This gives the protein CATSDWTFGVQETQYF.

This clonotype was counted ten times or more. The chain has TRBV11-2 and TRBJ2-5, with a possible D match to TRBD2 (5 bases). The CDR3 length is 14 residues. V was shortened by 5 bases and J by 3 bases, with 13 bases between the two germline ends. The germline V gene has CDR1 SGHAT and CDR2 FQNNGV. The CDR3 sequence: CASSPIRGKETQYF. The CDR3, as DNA: TGTGCCAGCAGCCCCATCCGGGGTAAAGAGACCCAGTACTTC.